Listed below are T cell receptor beta chains from one sample, sequenced in a study of shared clonotypes between healthy human individuals. Using immunoSEQ multiplex PCR, the repertoire was profiled, and TCRdb retains in-frame clones only, with some absent. Found here are about 2 million clones, about 94% of them singletons; the top ten hold roughly 1%. The sequenced sample was naive CD8+ T cells sorted from blood. These TCRs come from a man between 18 and 29 years old in good health. CDR3s include the opening cysteine and the closing phenylalanine or tryptophan. A D gene is named only where the DNA matches it firmly. Size tells how often a clone was seen (once, few, many) or the class of an expanded clone, and some rows leave it out.

clone size: once
D gene: .
J gene: TRBJ2-7
V gene: TRBV4-1
CDR3 DNA: TGCGCCAGCAGCCAAGGGTACAGCTACGAGCAGTACTTC
CDR3 protein: CASSQGYSYEQYF

clone size: .
D gene: .
J gene: TRBJ1-2
V gene: TRBV4-3
CDR3 DNA: TGCGCCAGCAGCCAAGAGTGGCAGGGAAGCTATGGCTACACCTTC
CDR3 protein: CASSQEWQGSYGYTF

clone size: .
D gene: .
J gene: TRBJ2-5
V gene: TRBV28
CDR3 DNA: TGTGCCAGCCTGGACTACCAAGAGACCCAGTACTTC
CDR3 protein: CASLDYQETQYF

clone size: .
D gene: .
J gene: TRBJ1-6
V gene: TRBV2
CDR3 DNA: TGTGCCAGCAGTGAAGCCGGTCTCTCGCCCCTCCACTTT
CDR3 protein: CASSEAGLSPLHF

clone size: .
D gene: .
J gene: TRBJ1-2
V gene: TRBV19
CDR3 DNA: TGTGCCACCGAGGACGTCCCCTATGGCTACACCTTC
CDR3 protein: CATEDVPYGYTF

clone size: .
D gene: .
J gene: TRBJ2-7
V gene: TRBV12-1
CDR3 DNA: TGTGCCAGCAGCTCCCTCCGGAAATTTTATGACTACGAGCAGTACTTC
CDR3 protein: CASSSLRKFYDYEQYF

clone size: .
D gene: TRBD2
J gene: TRBJ2-4
V gene: TRBV9
CDR3 DNA: TGTGCCAGCAGCGTAGGCGGGGGGGCCCCCAAAAACATTCAGTACTTC
CDR3 protein: CASSVGGGAPKNIQYF

clone size: .
D gene: .
J gene: TRBJ1-2
V gene: TRBV27
CDR3 DNA: TGTGCCAGCAGTTCAGGGTATGGCTACACCTTC
CDR3 protein: CASSSGYGYTF

clone size: .
D gene: TRBD2
J gene: TRBJ2-7
V gene: TRBV6-6
CDR3 DNA: TGTGCCAGCGGCCCGGCGGGGGGCCGGGACGAGCAGTACTTC
CDR3 protein: CASGPAGGRDEQYF

clone size: .
D gene: .
J gene: TRBJ2-1
V gene: TRBV6-4
CDR3 DNA: TGTGCCAGGGGGACGGACCCACCTCATGGGGAGCAGTTCTTC
CDR3 protein: CARGTDPPHGEQFF

clone size: .
D gene: .
J gene: TRBJ1-4
V gene: TRBV19
CDR3 DNA: TGTGCCTCGAACACGGGGGGCGGGAGTGAAAAACTGTTTTTT
CDR3 protein: CASNTGGGSEKLFF

clone size: .
D gene: .
J gene: TRBJ2-5
V gene: TRBV9
CDR3 DNA: TGTGCCAGCACCGGATCCGGTGGGGGAGGAGAGACCCAGTACTTC
CDR3 protein: CASTGSGGGGETQYF

clone size: .
D gene: .
J gene: TRBJ2-1
V gene: TRBV11-2
CDR3 DNA: TGTGCCAGCAGCTTAGGAGGGTGGGGTGTGAATGAGCAGTTCTTC
CDR3 protein: CASSLGGWGVNEQFF

clone size: .
D gene: TRBD2
J gene: TRBJ2-1
V gene: TRBV7-8
CDR3 DNA: TGTGCCAGCAGCTACGGACTAGCGGGGGGCCCCCTTTACAATGAGCAGTTCTTC
CDR3 protein: CASSYGLAGGPLYNEQFF

clone size: once
D gene: TRBD2
J gene: TRBJ2-1
V gene: TRBV4-1
CDR3 DNA: TGCGCCAGCAGCCAACTAGCGGCGGCCTACAATGAGCAGTTCTTC
CDR3 protein: CASSQLAAAYNEQFF

clone size: .
D gene: .
J gene: TRBJ2-6
V gene: TRBV5-8
CDR3 DNA: TGTGCCAGCAGCTCATCAGGGGGGACCCCCTCTGGGGCCAACGTCCTGACTTTC
CDR3 protein: CASSSSGGTPSGANVLTF

clone size: .
D gene: TRBD2
J gene: TRBJ2-7
V gene: TRBV30
CDR3 DNA: TGTGCCTGGAGTCTGACTAGCGGGAGCGGCGAGCAGTACTTC
CDR3 protein: CAWSLTSGSGEQYF